This T cell receptor (beta chain) was identified during a study of OX40 agonist ivuxolimab in advanced cancers. Study-wide results and limits: Among the least clonally expanded were partial responders at 0.1-3.0 mg/kg. Clonal expansion from baseline to week 6 occurred in both CD4+ and CD8+ T cells.

Excluded were patients having autoimmune disease history or systemic immunosuppression. The timepoints at which blood was sampled were baseline, cycle 4 day 1, and cycle 7 day 1. Profiled with immunoSEQ multiplex PCR; TCRdb holds only in-frame clones, not every one. In the table there are roughly 60,000 clones, about 88% of which are singletons. This clone was found a few times. The antigen is not known. The starting material was CD4+ or CD8+ T cells sorted from blood, obtained in a trial of the OX40 agonist ivuxolimab. The sequence was obtained from an adult with an advanced solid tumor such as melanoma, head and neck, liver or kidney cancer.

The DNA of the CDR3 is TGTGCCAGCAGCACCGAAAAGGGGGGGGTGTGGGAGACCCAGTACTTC. Translation: CASSTEKGGVWETQYF. This chain joins TRBV5-8 and TRBJ2-5; D possibly corresponds to TRBD2 (7 bases). The CDR3 has 16 amino acids. V lost 4 bases, J lost 5 bases, and 21 bases lay in between. From germline, CDR1 is SGHTS and CDR2 YDEGEE.